The following is a T cell receptor beta chain sequence with its context. Original handling: Estimates of nucleated cell counts were drawn from the amplification of reference gene primers. TCRdb's table, derived via immunoSEQ multiplex PCR, lists solely in-frame clones and lacks some. Clone size and the V and J calls come from that table; the DNA yielded D and trimming. The repertoire includes approximately 150,000 clones, about 82% of them detected once, and around 8.2% sits in the top ten. These data originate in a study of blood T cell repertoires in COVID-19. About the study: Acute and convalescent COVID-19 samples came from the United States, Italy and Spain.

There are 16 residues in the CDR3. CDR1 is SGHTA, CDR2 FQGTGA, per germline. Trimming pared 5 bases from V and 5 bases from J, leaving 19 bases between. The chain has TRBV7-3 and TRBJ2-1, with D hard to call. The source material was peripheral blood. The receptor was isolated from a woman in her sixties or seventies with acute or convalescent COVID-19. The CDR3 sequence is CASSPIGRAENNEQFF. The CDR3 DNA reads as TGTGCCAGCAGCCCTATCGGTCGAGCCGAAAACAATGAGCAGTTCTTC.